The entry below gives a single T cell receptor (beta chain) sequence along with its context. Its specificity is unknown. These data belong to a study of T cell responses to AZD1222 COVID-19 vaccine. Findings of the study overall: Donors were mostly white British, more females; clonal diversity possibly underestimated.

Assay: immunoSEQ multiplex PCR; the TCRdb copy retains only in-frame clones and omits some. The sample carries about 150,000 clones, roughly nine tenths recorded once. CDR3 length equals 19 residues. V trimming: 0 bases; J trimming: 0 bases; junction bases outside the gene matches: 13. Germline CDR1 is MGHRA and CDR2 is YSYEKL. The TCR was taken from an adult in good health. The sample consisted of peripheral blood, taken on day 0 of AZD1222 vaccination. The chain is built from TRBV4-1 and TRBJ2-7, with TRBD2 identical over 8 bases. This CDR3 reads CASSQEDPPQRGSSYEQYF. Written as DNA, the CDR3 is TGCGCCAGCAGCCAAGAAGACCCCCCCCAGCGGGGGTCCTCCTACGAGCAGTACTTC.